This passage covers 6 T cell receptor beta chains from one sample sequenced in a study of blood T cell repertoires in COVID-19. Assay: immunoSEQ multiplex PCR; the TCRdb copy retains only in-frame clones and omits some. The sample carries some 220,000 clones, 80% to 90% recorded once. The sequencing sample was made of PBMCs or T cells enriched from blood (not recorded which). The receptor set was obtained from a woman aged 45 to 65 in a cohort exposed to, infected with or recovered from COVID-19 (not recorded which).

The chain is built from TRBV24-1 and TRBJ1-1; possibly TRBD1 for D (6 bases). V was cut by 5 bases and J by 2 bases, with 8 bases left in between. The V gene's germline CDR1 is KGHDR and CDR2 SFDVKD. The CDR3 contains 13 residues. CDR3 nucleotide sequence: TGTGCCACCAGTGCAGGGGCCAACACTGAAGCTTTCTTT. Translation: CATSAGANTEAFF.

This chain uses TRBV30 with TRBJ1-6; 9 bases align to TRBD1. V dropped 3 bases and J dropped 3; count of bases not matched to a gene: 6. This CDR3 has 16 residues. Germline V gives CDR1 GTSNPN, CDR2 SVGIG (reference sequence). The CDR3: CAWRQQGANYNSPLHF. The CDR3 bases are TGTGCCTGGAGGCAACAGGGGGCTAACTATAATTCACCCCTCCACTTT.

The chain has TRBV4-2 and TRBJ1-1; a weak D match, TRBD1 (6 bases). Germline CDR1 LGHNA, CDR2 YNFKEQ. The CDR3 contains 16 residues. V gave up 4 bases and J gave up 2 bases, with 17 bases separating them. Written as DNA, the CDR3 is TGTGCCAGCAGCCTAGGCGAGGACAGCCAAAACACTGAAGCTTTCTTT. Its translation: CASSLGEDSQNTEAFF.

The genes are TRBV12-5 and TRBJ2-2, with a possible D match to TRBD1 (8 bases). The germline V gene has CDR1 LGHNT and CDR2 FRNRAP. Trimming removed 5 bases from V and 14 bases from J, with 18 bases in between. This CDR3 comprises 13 residues. CDR3 loop: CASGPTGGVRLFF. The CDR3 region has the DNA TGTGCTAGTGGTCCCACAGGGGGGGTAAGACTGTTTTTT.

This clone appeared a single time. This chain connects TRBV27 to TRBJ1-6, with unresolved D. Per germline, CDR1 MNHEY and CDR2 SMNVEV (reference sequence). CDR3 length equals 17 residues. Trimming took off 1 base at V and 4 bases at J, with 14 bases between the two ends. The CDR3 region is CASSLYFHPSYNSPLHF. For the CDR3, the DNA is TGTGCCAGCAGTTTATACTTCCATCCCTCTTATAATTCACCCCTCCACTTT.

This chain links TRBV7-2 with TRBJ1-2, with D tentatively TRBD1 (6 bases). V shed 2 bases and J shed 4 bases, with 14 bases lying between them. CDR1 and CDR2 from the germline V gene are SGHTA and FQGNSA. The CDR3 runs to 15 residues. For the CDR3, the DNA is TGTGCCAGCAGCTTAAGAACAGGGCCAATCTATGGCTACACCTTC. Amino acid sequence: CASSLRTGPIYGYTF.